This T cell receptor (beta chain) is from a study of blood T cell repertoires in COVID-19. Across the study: COVID-19 samples collected from the United States, Italy and Spain covered acute and convalescent phases. Sources were T cells, B-cell-depleted T cells, or PBMCs; the material itself was cDNA or gDNA.

The Seattle patients, enrolled during active infection, were followed longitudinally. Original methodology: Amplified reference gene primers provided the basis for estimating nucleated cell counts. Profiling relied on immunoSEQ multiplex PCR, and the TCRdb table lists in-frame clones only, not all of them. That table furnishes V, J and clone size, whereas the DNA furnished D and trimming. This table holds a few hundred thousand clones, 90% found once. The CDR3 is made up of 14 amino acids. Germline CDR1 SGDLS, CDR2 YYNGEE. J was trimmed by 7 bases and V by 3 bases; bases with no gene match: 4. This chain uses TRBV9 with TRBJ1-3, with 10 bases identical to TRBD1. This receptor was taken from a woman aged 55-70 years with COVID-19, enrolled during active disease. Sequencing was performed on peripheral blood. As DNA, the CDR3 is TGTGCCAGCAGCGCCCGGGACAGGGGTAACACCATATATTTT. Its protein product is CASSARDRGNTIYF.